The rows below give T cell receptor beta chains drawn from one sample of a study of blood T cell repertoires in COVID-19. The table came from immunoSEQ multiplex PCR; TCRdb's copy has only in-frame clones and leaves some out. The sample lists hundreds of thousands of clones, about nine tenths occurring once. Sequenced sample: peripheral blood. These receptor sequences come from a woman aged 40 to 50 who had recovered from COVID-19. CDR3s include the opening cysteine and the closing phenylalanine or tryptophan. A D gene is named only where the DNA matches it firmly.

TRBV9	TRBJ2-3	-	TGTGCCAGCAGCGTAGCTCTGGGCCGCACAGATACGCAGTATTTT	CASSVALGRTDTQYF
TRBV11-2	TRBJ2-1	-	TGTGCCAGCAGCTTACACAGGGAGAATGAGCAGTTCTTC	CASSLHRENEQFF
TRBV7-2	TRBJ1-1	TRBD1	TGTGCCAGCAGCTTAGGGGGCCCCGGGACAGGGGGCCTTCGCACTGAAGCTTTCTTT	CASSLGGPGTGGLRTEAFF
TRBV5-1	TRBJ1-4	TRBD1	TGCGCCAGCAGCTGGACGACGGGACAGGGGGATGAAAAACTGTTTTTT	CASSWTTGQGDEKLFF
TRBV10-1	TRBJ2-3	-	TGCGCCAGCAGTGACGGGTCAGGGGGCACAGATACGCAGTATTTT	CASSDGSGGTDTQYF
TRBV2	TRBJ1-4	-	TGTGCCAGCCGTGACCCCGGAGGGGAGGAAAAACTGTTTTTT	CASRDPGGEEKLFF
TRBV19	TRBJ2-6	-	TGTGCCAGTAGTATGAACCACCGGGACAAGAACTCTGGGGCCAACGTCCTGACTTTC	CASSMNHRDKNSGANVLTF
TRBV27	TRBJ2-6	TRBD1	TGTGCCAGCAAGCCCGGGACAGGACTCTCTGGGGCCAACGTCCTGACTTTC	CASKPGTGLSGANVLTF
TRBV28	TRBJ2-6	-	TGTGCCAGCAGATCCTCTACAGGGACTGGGGCCAACGTCCTGACTTTC	CASRSSTGTGANVLTF
TRBV7-9	TRBJ1-5	TRBD1	TGTGCCAGCAGCCCGGGACAGGCCAATCAGCCCCAGCATTTT	CASSPGQANQPQHF
TRBV9	TRBJ2-2	-	TGTGCCAGCAGCGCGAGCATCGGGGGCACCGGGGAGCTGTTTTTT	CASSASIGGTGELFF
TRBV6-5	TRBJ2-2	-	TGTGCCAGGGGGACACAGGGAGAGGACACCGGGGAGCTGTTTTTT	CARGTQGEDTGELFF
TRBV6-2/TRBV6-3	TRBJ2-1	TRBD2	TGTGCCAGCACCCCGGGGCGGGGGTATGACAATGAGCAGTTCTTC	CASTPGRGYDNEQFF
TRBV9	TRBJ1-3	-	TGTGCCAGCAGCGTAGGGGCTTCTGGAAACACCATATATTTT	CASSVGASGNTIYF
TRBV10-3	TRBJ2-5	TRBD1	TGTGCCATCAGTGCAACGGACAGGGACGAGACCCAGTACTTC	CAISATDRDETQYF
TRBV7-2	TRBJ2-6	-	TGTGCCAGCAGCTTCAATGGGGCCAACGTCCTGACTTTC	CASSFNGANVLTF
TRBV6-2/TRBV6-3	TRBJ1-5	-	TGTGCCAGCAGTTATGGAGGGAGTCAGCCCCAGCATTTT	CASSYGGSQPQHF
TRBV5-1	TRBJ2-7	-	TGCGCCAGCAGCTTGCGCGCGAGCTCCTACGAGCAGTACTTC	CASSLRASSYEQYF
TRBV21-1	TRBJ1-5	-	TGTGCCAGCAGCAAAGGGGCAGAGATTAGCAATCAGCCCCAGCATTTT	CASSKGAEISNQPQHF
TRBV27	TRBJ2-4	TRBD1	TGTGCCAGCAGCCCGGGACAGAACCTACTAGCCAAAAACATTCAGTACTTC	CASSPGQNLLAKNIQYF
TRBV7-2	TRBJ1-2	TRBD1	TGTGCCAGCAGCTTACTGGGACAGGGTATCGGCTACACCTTC	CASSLLGQGIGYTF